A selection of T cell receptor beta chains follows, all from one sample in a study of T cells after yellow fever vaccination. Via MiXCR, TCRdb re-called the 5' RACE reads, giving one row per CDR3 protein. Among some 260,000 distinct CDR3 sequences listed, about 5.2% were seen once. The input for sequencing was CD4+ T cells sorted from PBMCs, taken on the day of the yellow fever booster vaccination. The receptors were gathered from a man aged 18-30 years who received the YFV17D yellow fever vaccine. Both conserved end residues are part of each CDR3. Each record gives: CDR3 length, clone size, J gene, D gene, V gene, CDR3 protein, CDR3 DNA. D genes are given only for firm matches. Clone size is given for some rows only: seen once, a few or many times, or a class if the clone is expanded.

17,few,TRBJ2-3,TRBD2,TRBV23-1,CASSHPLRAGGPYTQYF,TGCGCCAGCAGTCACCCCCTCCGAGCGGGGGGGCCTTATACGCAGTATTTT
18,NA,TRBJ2-1,NA,TRBV6-1,CASSESWGRGTSGGEVFF,NA
16,NA,TRBJ2-1,NA,TRBV3-1,CASSQGPRREYNEQFF,TGTGCCAGCAGCCAAGGCCCTAGACGCGAATACAATGAGCAGTTCTTC
18,NA,TRBJ2-6,TRBD1,TRBV5-1,CASSQSGTGYYGANVLTF,TGCGCCAGCAGCCAATCCGGGACAGGGTATTATGGGGCCAACGTCCTGACTTTC
17,NA,TRBJ1-5,NA,TRBV6-5,CASGRQGGLIGNQPQHF,TGTGCCAGCGGTCGGCAGGGTGGATTGATTGGCAATCAGCCCCAGCATTTT
16,few,TRBJ2-3,TRBD2,TRBV6-5,CASSISGLAGPDTQYF,TGTGCCAGCAGTATCTCGGGACTAGCGGGGCCAGATACGCAGTATTTT
13,few,TRBJ1-1,NA,TRBV10-3,CAISENRDTEAFF,TGTGCCATCAGTGAAAACAGGGACACTGAAGCTTTCTTT
12,NA,TRBJ2-5,NA,TRBV15,CATSRPPRTQYF,TGTGCCACCAGCAGACCGCCGAGGACCCAGTACTTC
15,few,TRBJ2-2,TRBD2,TRBV5-1,CASSRTSGVNGELFF,TGCGCCAGCAGCCGCACTAGCGGGGTCAACGGGGAGCTGTTTTTT
15,few,TRBJ2-1,NA,TRBV14,CASSQGTGYYNEQFF,TGTGCCAGCAGCCAGGGGACTGGATATTACAATGAGCAGTTCTTC
16,few,TRBJ2-3,NA,TRBV12-5,CALGNLGGGGTDTQYF,TGTGCGCTAGGGAACCTCGGGGGAGGTGGCACAGATACGCAGTATTTT
19,NA,TRBJ1-1,TRBD1,TRBV18,CASSPRYVPPGQGPLEAFF,TGTGCCAGCTCACCACGTTATGTCCCTCCGGGACAGGGCCCGCTTGAAGCTTTCTTT
19,few,TRBJ2-6,NA,TRBV7-9,CASSPPFRGAISGANVLTF,TGTGCCAGCAGCCCACCGTTCCGGGGGGCTATCTCTGGGGCCAACGTCCTGACTTTC
14,NA,TRBJ1-4,NA,TRBV10-3,CAIREDGGNEKLFF,TGTGCCATCAGAGAGGACGGGGGTAATGAAAAACTGTTTTTT
12,few,TRBJ1-5,NA,TRBV20-1,CSAGDRNQPQHF,TGCAGTGCTGGAGACAGAAATCAGCCCCAGCATTTT
19,many,TRBJ2-6,TRBD1,TRBV7-8,CASSLETGGIWLGANVLTF,TGTGCCAGCAGCTTAGAGACAGGGGGAATTTGGCTAGGGGCCAACGTCCTGACTTTC
13,few,TRBJ1-2,NA,TRBV4-3,CASSPTTDYGYTF,TGCGCCAGCAGTCCTACGACAGACTATGGCTACACCTTC
14,NA,TRBJ1-1,NA,TRBV20-1,CSARGGGPDTEAFF,TGCAGTGCTAGAGGCGGCGGACCAGACACTGAAGCTTTCTTT
15,many,TRBJ2-3,NA,TRBV4-1,CASSPRVRAEDTQYF,TGCGCCAGCAGCCCCCGCGTCAGGGCTGAAGATACGCAGTATTTT
15,few,TRBJ1-2,TRBD1,TRBV20-1,CSARDSVTRGDGYTF,TGCAGTGCTAGAGATTCGGTCACCAGGGGGGATGGCTACACCTTC
13,NA,TRBJ1-2,NA,TRBV6-5,CASSPNPNYGYTF,TGTGCCAGCAGTCCCAATCCCAACTATGGCTACACCTTC
14,many,TRBJ2-2,TRBD1,TRBV18,CASSPGTATGELFF,TGTGCCAGCTCACCAGGGACAGCCACCGGGGAGCTGTTTTTT
15,many,TRBJ2-1,NA,TRBV5-6,CASSPQSRGYNEQFF,TGTGCCAGCAGCCCCCAATCTCGTGGCTACAATGAGCAGTTCTTC
14,NA,TRBJ2-5,NA,TRBV4-2,CASSQDRTQETQYF,TGTGCCAGCAGCCAAGATCGGACCCAGGAGACCCAGTACTTC
13,few,TRBJ1-2,NA,TRBV5-1,CASSLDSSYGYTF,TGCGCCAGCAGCTTGGACAGTTCCTATGGCTACACCTTC
18,many,TRBJ2-5,TRBD2,TRBV6-2/TRBV6-3,CASSYSLLAGALQETQYF,TGTGCCAGCAGTTACTCGTTACTAGCGGGGGCCTTACAAGAGACCCAGTACTTC
15,NA,TRBJ1-1,TRBD1,TRBV5-1,CASSSTGAKNTEAFF,TGCGCCAGCAGCTCGACAGGGGCTAAAAACACTGAAGCTTTCTTT
16,many,TRBJ2-5,NA,TRBV7-2,CASSFRQGLTQETQYF,TGTGCCAGCAGCTTCAGGCAGGGGCTCACCCAAGAGACCCAGTACTTC
13,many,TRBJ2-2,NA,TRBV12-3/TRBV12-4,CASSLRGTGELFF,TGTGCCAGCAGTTTAAGGGGGACCGGGGAGCTGTTTTTT
16,many,TRBJ2-7,NA,TRBV9,CASSVGPEGVLYEQYF,TGTGCCAGCAGCGTAGGCCCTGAAGGGGTTCTTTACGAGCAGTACTTC
13,NA,TRBJ2-3,TRBD1,TRBV3-1,CASSTQGADTQYF,TGTGCCAGCAGCACACAGGGGGCTGATACGCAGTATTTT
16,many,TRBJ1-2,NA,TRBV14,CASSPRNRAGQRGYTF,TGTGCCAGCAGCCCAAGAAATCGGGCAGGGCAAAGGGGCTACACCTTC
13,many,TRBJ1-1,NA,TRBV12-3/TRBV12-4,CASSGPVGAEAFF,TGTGCCAGCAGTGGCCCGGTAGGAGCTGAAGCTTTCTTT
16,few,TRBJ1-5,NA,TRBV5-6,CASSRRVGGIYQPQHF,TGTGCCAGCAGCCGAAGGGTAGGGGGAATATATCAGCCCCAGCATTTT
15,many,TRBJ2-2,TRBD1,TRBV29-1,CSVVLWGQGIGELFF,TGCAGCGTTGTTCTTTGGGGACAGGGGATCGGGGAGCTGTTTTTT